Listed below are T cell receptor beta chains from one sample, sequenced in a study of T cells in Graves' hyperthyroidism and ophthalmopathy. Each CDR3 protein gets one entry after TCRdb re-called the multiplex PCR reads with MiXCR. In the table there are about 520,000 distinct CDR3 sequences, around 20% of which are singletons. The sample taken for sequencing was blood. The receptor source for this set is a man aged 18 to 29 with Graves' hyperthyroidism. Both conserved end residues are part of each CDR3. Each record gives: J gene, V gene, D gene, clone size, CDR3 protein, CDR3 DNA. The D gene is left open where the match is weak. Size is stated for part of the rows, as once, few or many counts, or as a class when the clone is expanded.

TRBJ2-7	TRBV13	TRBD1	many	CASSWGQAAARGGPSYEQYF	TGTGCCAGCAGCTGGGGACAGGCTGCAGCTAGAGGCGGGCCCTCCTACGAGCAGTACTTC
TRBJ1-5	TRBV6-1	NA	few	CASSTGRSGLGNQPQHF	TGTGCCAGCAGTACGGGACGATCAGGGTTGGGCAATCAGCCCCAGCATTTT
TRBJ1-2	TRBV5-4	NA	many	CASSSRAVSYGYTF	TGTGCCAGCAGCTCACGGGCAGTTTCCTATGGCTACACCTTC
TRBJ2-2	TRBV4-1	TRBD2	few	CASSLYGLAGNTGELFF	TGCGCCAGCAGCCTTTACGGACTAGCGGGGAACACCGGGGAGCTGTTTTTT
TRBJ1-2	TRBV6-8	TRBD1	NA	CASSYFSRGPWAYGYTF	TGTGCCAGCAGTTACTTTTCCAGGGGGCCCTGGGCCTATGGCTACACCTTC
TRBJ1-1	TRBV6-1	TRBD1	NA	CASTRTGGYGNTEAFF	TGTGCCAGCACACGGACAGGGGGCTACGGGAACACTGAAGCTTTCTTT
TRBJ1-1	TRBV5-5	NA	NA	CASSLGEGTEACF	TGTGCCAGCAGCCTGGGGGAGGGCACTGAAGCTTGCTTT
TRBJ2-7	TRBV11-1	NA	many	CASSWDYEQYF	TGTGCCAGCAGCTGGGATTACGAGCAGTACTTC
TRBJ2-7	TRBV12-3/TRBV12-4	NA	many	CASSLTSGFDEQYF	TGTGCCAGCAGTTTAACATCGGGGTTCGACGAGCAGTACTTC
TRBJ1-1	TRBV7-2	NA	many	CASSLAVHLNTEAFF	TGTGCCAGCAGCTTGGCGGTACACCTGAACACTGAAGCTTTCTTT
TRBJ2-1	TRBV6-1	TRBD2	NA	CASRLHGGREGNEQFF	TGTGCCAGCAGACTCCACGGCGGGAGGGAAGGTAATGAGCAGTTCTTC
TRBJ2-5	TRBV20-1	TRBD2	few	CSARGGGQETQYF	TGCAGTGCTAGAGGCGGGGGGCAAGAGACCCAGTACTTC
TRBJ2-5	TRBV24-1	TRBD2	few	CATSKSGGTPQETQYF	TGTGCCACCAGTAAGAGCGGGGGCACACCCCAAGAGACCCAGTACTTC
TRBJ1-1	TRBV12-5	NA	NA	CASGAYEAFF	TGTGCTAGTGGCGCGTATGAAGCTTTCTTT
TRBJ1-5	TRBV25-1	NA	NA	CASSPLENQPQHF	TGTGCCAGCAGTCCCTTGGAGAATCAGCCCCAGCATTTT
TRBJ2-7	TRBV28	NA	once	CASSSVVTVWVEQYF	TGTGCCAGCAGTTCGGTCGTGACAGTGTGGGTCGAGCAGTACTTC
TRBJ1-1	TRBV7-9	NA	few	CASSLEVTMNTEAFF	TGTGCCAGCAGCTTAGAGGTCACCATGAACACTGAAGCTTTCTTT
TRBJ1-1	TRBV4-2	NA	many	CASSQDGRPDTEAFF	TGTGCCAGCAGCCAAGATGGCCGACCGGACACTGAAGCTTTCTTT
TRBJ1-1	TRBV2	NA	few	CASSWLGDTEAFF	TGTGCCAGCAGTTGGTTGGGCGACACTGAAGCTTTCTTT
TRBJ1-1	TRBV12-3/TRBV12-4	NA	many	CASSPGVGNEAFF	TGTGCCAGCAGTCCCGGAGTGGGGAATGAAGCTTTCTTT
TRBJ2-7	TRBV28	NA	many	CASTIQGPRGEQYF	TGTGCCAGCACGATTCAGGGGCCTCGGGGCGAGCAGTACTTC
TRBJ1-1	TRBV6-1	NA	NA	CASGAGLMNWDTEAFF	TGTGCCAGCGGGGCAGGACTAATGAATTGGGACACTGAAGCTTTCTTT
TRBJ2-5	TRBV13	NA	many	CASSLGVGEETQYF	TGTGCCAGCAGCTTAGGGGTAGGGGAGGAGACCCAGTACTTC
TRBJ2-2	TRBV5-1	NA	NA	CASLRPSGAGELFF	TGCGCCAGCCTACGTCCGTCTGGCGCCGGGGAGCTGTTTTTT
TRBJ1-5	TRBV7-2	NA	many	CASSLASRRAGVGNQPQHF	TGTGCCAGCAGCTTAGCGTCCCGACGTGCAGGGGTTGGGAATCAGCCCCAGCATTTT
TRBJ1-5	TRBV19	NA	NA	CASSYREGSNQPQHF	TGTGCCAGTAGTTACAGGGAAGGCAGCAATCAGCCCCAGCATTTT
TRBJ2-7	TRBV12-3/TRBV12-4	NA	many	CASSLTSQGPRGLYEQYF	TGTGCCAGCAGTCTCACATCACAGGGCCCGCGGGGTCTTTACGAGCAGTACTTC
TRBJ1-2	TRBV20-1	TRBD1	few	CSARAPGTGANYGYTF	TGCAGTGCTAGAGCTCCTGGGACAGGGGCCAACTATGGCTACACCTTC
TRBJ2-5	TRBV6-1	TRBD2	NA	CASSGLAGGPFQETQYF	TGTGCCAGCAGTGGACTAGCGGGGGGACCATTCCAAGAGACCCAGTACTTC
TRBJ1-5	TRBV4-1	TRBD1	many	CASSQTGVFQPQHF	TGCGCCAGCAGCCAAACAGGGGTGTTCCAGCCCCAGCATTTT
TRBJ1-2	TRBV4-2	NA	NA	CASSPHGSTANYGYTF	TGTGCCAGCAGCCCACATGGGTCGACAGCCAACTATGGCTACACCTTC
TRBJ1-1	TRBV29-1	NA	many	CSVVVGGTEAFF	TGCAGCGTTGTGGTGGGCGGCACTGAAGCTTTCTTT
TRBJ2-6	TRBV6-2/TRBV6-3	TRBD1	NA	CASSYATGGLGANVLTF	TGTGCCAGCAGTTATGCGACAGGGGGTCTGGGGGCCAACGTCCTGACTTTC
TRBJ1-2	TRBV12-3/TRBV12-4	TRBD1	NA	CASTPDRGYYGYTF	TGTGCCAGCACCCCCGACAGGGGATACTATGGCTACACCTTC
TRBJ2-5	TRBV11-2	TRBD2	many	CASSRGTSSETQYF	TGTGCCAGCAGCCGGGGGACTAGCAGTGAGACCCAGTACTTC
TRBJ2-5	TRBV12-3/TRBV12-4	NA	many	CASSSYAQGVETQYF	TGTGCCAGCAGCTCCTACGCACAAGGAGTGGAGACCCAGTACTTC
TRBJ1-2	TRBV6-5	TRBD1	many	CASSYSGTGGIGYTF	TGTGCCAGCAGTTACTCCGGGACAGGGGGCATTGGCTACACCTTC
TRBJ1-3	TRBV19	NA	NA	CASRDVDSSGNTIYF	TGTGCCAGTAGAGATGTCGACAGCTCTGGAAACACCATATATTTT
TRBJ2-2	TRBV19	NA	NA	CASFPRTESTGELFF	TGTGCCAGTTTCCCTCGGACAGAGTCCACCGGGGAGCTGTTTTTT